This T cell receptor beta chain was profiled in a study of T cell responses to AZD1222 COVID-19 vaccine. Study-level background: Pooled samples include second doses given at about 4 or 12 weeks.

General study results and limits: Reportedly, nearly half the spike-specific TCRs target unmutated variant regions. A rise in Spike-specific TCR breadth and depth followed two AZD1222 doses. Across the whole spike, CD4 TCRs peaked at regions 160-218 and 743-854.

This table comes from immunoSEQ multiplex PCR, and its TCRdb copy is limited to in-frame clones, with some not included. The repertoire consists of 100,000 to 150,000 clones, with roughly 90% occurring once and the leading ten covering around 4%. Notes on this clone: Its specificity is not known.

The CDR3 runs 13 residues. The germline gives CDR1 MRHNA, CDR2 SNTAGT. Trimming pared 3 bases from V and 3 bases from J, leaving 6 bases between. The sequence was obtained from an adult in good health. The chain has TRBV6-4 and TRBJ1-5; D gene unclear. Sequencing was performed on peripheral blood, taken on day 0 of AZD1222 vaccination. For the CDR3, the DNA is TGTGCCAGCAGTGAGAACTACAATCAGCCCCAGCATTTT. It is translated as CASSENYNQPQHF.